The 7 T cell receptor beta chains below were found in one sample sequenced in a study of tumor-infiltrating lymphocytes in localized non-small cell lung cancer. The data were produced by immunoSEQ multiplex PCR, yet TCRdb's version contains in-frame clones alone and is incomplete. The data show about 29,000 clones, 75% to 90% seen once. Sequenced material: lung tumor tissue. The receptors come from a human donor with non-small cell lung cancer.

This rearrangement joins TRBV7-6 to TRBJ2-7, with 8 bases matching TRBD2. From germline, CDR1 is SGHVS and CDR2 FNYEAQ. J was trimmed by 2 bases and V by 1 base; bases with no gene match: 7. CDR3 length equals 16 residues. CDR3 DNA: TGTGCCAGCAGCTTAGGAGCGGGGGTAATCACCTACGAGCAGTACTTC. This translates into CASSLGAGVITYEQYF.

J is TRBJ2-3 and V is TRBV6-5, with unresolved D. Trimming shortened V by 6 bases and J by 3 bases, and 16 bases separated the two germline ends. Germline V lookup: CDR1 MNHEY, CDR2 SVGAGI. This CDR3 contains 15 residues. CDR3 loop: CASSKTLMVTDTQYF. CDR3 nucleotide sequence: TGTGCCAGCAGCAAGACTCTAATGGTTACAGATACGCAGTATTTT.

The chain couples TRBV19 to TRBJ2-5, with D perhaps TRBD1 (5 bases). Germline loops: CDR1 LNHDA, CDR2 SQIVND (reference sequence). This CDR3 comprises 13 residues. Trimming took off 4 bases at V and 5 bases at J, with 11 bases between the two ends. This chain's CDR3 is CASSTDSGETQYF. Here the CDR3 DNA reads TGTGCCAGTAGTACTGACAGTGGGGAGACCCAGTACTTC.

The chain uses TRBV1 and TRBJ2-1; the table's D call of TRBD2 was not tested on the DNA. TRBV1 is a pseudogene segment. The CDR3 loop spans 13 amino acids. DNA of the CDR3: TGCACCAGCAGCCAAGAATTGGAGAATGAGCAGTTCTTC. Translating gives CTSSQELENEQFF.

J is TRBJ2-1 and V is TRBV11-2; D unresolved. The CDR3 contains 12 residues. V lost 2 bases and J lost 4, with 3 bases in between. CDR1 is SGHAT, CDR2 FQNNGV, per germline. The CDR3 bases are TGTGCCAGCAGCTTACAGTACAATGAGCAGTTCTTC. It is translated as CASSLQYNEQFF.

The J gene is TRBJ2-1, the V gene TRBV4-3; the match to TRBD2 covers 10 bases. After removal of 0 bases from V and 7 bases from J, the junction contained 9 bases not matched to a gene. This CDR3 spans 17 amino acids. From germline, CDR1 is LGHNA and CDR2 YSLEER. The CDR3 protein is CASSQDVVLAGFNEQFF. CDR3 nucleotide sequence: TGCGCCAGCAGCCAAGATGTTGTACTAGCGGGGTTTAATGAGCAGTTCTTC.

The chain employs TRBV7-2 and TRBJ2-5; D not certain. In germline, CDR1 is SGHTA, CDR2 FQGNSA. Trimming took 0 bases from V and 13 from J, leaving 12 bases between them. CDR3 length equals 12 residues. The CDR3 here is CASSLAARARYF. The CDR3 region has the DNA TGTGCCAGCAGCTTAGCGGCAAGGGCCAGGTACTTC.